This T cell receptor (beta chain) stems from a study of blood T cell repertoires in COVID-19. Study information: PBMCs, B-cell-depleted T cells, or T cells provided the cDNA or gDNA that made up the material.

Authors' analysis steps: Nucleated cell counts were estimated from reference gene primer amplification. Method: immunoSEQ multiplex PCR; TCRdb's copy keeps in-frame clones and lacks some. That table furnishes V, J and clone size, whereas the DNA furnished D and trimming. The sample has over 100,000 clones, 75% to 85% seen once. In germline, CDR1 is MNHEY, CDR2 SVGAGI. V lost 7 bases, J lost 2 bases, and 4 bases stayed unmatched. This CDR3 spans 14 amino acids. The receptor's source is an older man with acute or convalescent COVID-19. The chain combines TRBV6-5 with TRBJ2-2; 7 bases agree with TRBD1. The material sequenced was peripheral blood. This CDR3 reads CASNRQGNTGELFF. The CDR3 DNA is TGTGCCAGCAACCGACAGGGAAACACCGGGGAGCTGTTTTTT.